What follows are 13 T cell receptor beta chains derived from one specimen sequenced in a study of blood T cell repertoires in COVID-19. The data were produced by immunoSEQ multiplex PCR, yet TCRdb's version contains in-frame clones alone and is incomplete. The repertoire consists of over 120,000 clones, with under 90% occurring once and the leading ten covering roughly 8%. The sample was peripheral blood. These TCRs come from a human donor in a cohort sampled during active COVID-19.

V is TRBV10-2 and J is TRBJ1-3; 8 bases line up with TRBD1. The CDR3 has 14 residues. Looked up from germline, CDR1 is WSHSY and CDR2 is SAAADI. V trimming: 6 bases; J trimming: 2 bases; junction bases outside the gene matches: 3. CDR3 nucleotide sequence: TGCGCCAGCAGGACGACAGGGGCTGGAAACACCATATATTTT. This translates into CASRTTGAGNTIYF.

To note about this clone: The sample holds other DNA sequences that translate to the same CDR3. The chain has TRBV29-1 and TRBJ1-4; 7 bases line up with TRBD1. The CDR3 has 12 amino acids. V was clipped by 5 bases and J by 3 bases; unmatched bases: 0. Germline loops: CDR1 SQVTM, CDR2 ANQGSEA. The CDR3 sequence: CSVQGANEKLFF. CDR3 bases: TGCAGCGTTCAGGGGGCTAATGAAAAACTGTTTTTT.

This chain uses TRBV9 with TRBJ2-6; 12 nucleotides line up with TRBD1. From germline, CDR1 is SGDLS and CDR2 YYNGEE. CDR3 size: 21 residues. With V trimmed by 0 bases and J by 2 bases, 12 bases remained unmatched. CDR3 sequence (DNA): TGTGCCAGCAGCGTAGCCCCGGGACAGGGGGCGGGTTCTCCTGGGGCCAACGTCCTGACTTTC. Encoded protein: CASSVAPGQGAGSPGANVLTF.

The J gene is TRBJ2-7, the V gene TRBV4-1; 8 bases are a match to TRBD1. The CDR3 has 17 amino acids. The J segment lost 0 bases and the V segment lost 3 bases, leaving 10 bases of the junction unmatched. Germline V gene data show CDR1 as MGHRA and CDR2 as YSYEKL. CDR3 residues: CASSHPVGTGNSYEQYF. The CDR3 nucleotides are TGCGCCAGCAGCCATCCGGTCGGGACAGGTAACTCCTACGAGCAGTACTTC.

This rearrangement joins TRBV14 to TRBJ2-5, with D perhaps TRBD2 (7 bases). The CDR3 covers 21 residues. The V gene lost 3 bases and the J gene lost 3 bases, with 32 bases spanning the gap. The germline gives CDR1 SGHDN, CDR2 FVKESK. CDR3 residues: CASSHLPWGARGRYNEETQYF. In DNA form, the CDR3 reads TGTGCCAGCAGCCACCTCCCCTGGGGGGCGCGGGGGCGATACAATGAAGAGACCCAGTACTTC. The full variable domain, its missing parts supplied by reference TRBV14 and TRBJ2-5, is EAGVTQFPSHSVIEKGQTVTLRCDPISGHDNLYWYRRVMGKEIKFLLHFVKESKQDESGMPNNRFLAERTGGTYSTLKVQPAELEDSGVYFCASSHLPWGARGRYNEETQYFGPGTRLLVL.

V usage is TRBV4-1 and J usage is TRBJ1-3, with unresolved D. CDR3 size: 15 residues. Trimming took 4 bases from V and 7 from J, leaving 17 bases between them. The germline V gene encodes CDR1 MGHRA and CDR2 YSYEKL. For the CDR3, the DNA is TGCGCCAGCAGCCCACCCCTCGCCCAAGCGAACACCATATATTTT. Protein: CASSPPLAQANTIYF.

V is TRBV6-1 and J is TRBJ1-6, with D tentatively TRBD1 (6 bases). The CDR3 runs 15 residues. Germline CDR1 and CDR2: MNHNS and SASEGT. Trimming cost V 3 bases and J 6 bases, with 12 bases left between them. The CDR3 sequence: CASSDVQGANSPLHF. In DNA form, the CDR3 reads TGTGCCAGCAGTGATGTACAGGGCGCTAATTCACCCCTCCACTTT.

The chain uses TRBV28 and TRBJ1-5, with D maybe TRBD1 (6 bases). CDR1 and CDR2 (germline): MDHEN, SYDVKM. V was trimmed by 5 bases and J by 7 bases, leaving 12 bases between them. The CDR3 is made up of 13 amino acids. CDR3 loop: CASSPQGNQPQHF. CDR3 bases: TGTGCCAGCAGTCCGCAGGGGAACCAGCCCCAGCATTTT.

This chain links TRBV7-9 with TRBJ2-7; possibly TRBD2 for D (6 bases). The CDR3 loop spans 17 amino acids. In germline, CDR1 is SEHNR, CDR2 FQNEAQ (reference sequence). The V end was cut by 1 base, the J end by 6 bases, with 22 bases between. The CDR3 bases are TGTGCCAGCAGCTTAGGGGGCGGAGGGCGCGTTATAGTCGAGCAGTACTTC. It is translated as CASSLGGGGRVIVEQYF.

The J gene is TRBJ2-3, the V gene TRBV4-2, with D possibly TRBD1 on 5 matching bases. The CDR3 spans 14 residues. With 4 bases removed from V and 2 bases from J, the gap between germline ends came to 10 bases. The germline gives CDR1 LGHNA, CDR2 YNFKEQ. The CDR3 here is CASSPTGSTDTQYF. The DNA of the CDR3 is TGTGCCAGCAGCCCCACAGGATCCACAGATACGCAGTATTTT.

The chain employs TRBV29-1 and TRBJ2-7; 9 nucleotides match TRBD1. Germline loops: CDR1 SQVTM, CDR2 ANQGSEA. After removal of 1 base from V and 0 bases from J, the junction contained 4 bases not matched to a gene. The CDR3 contains 15 residues. This chain's CDR3 is CSVEGTGASSYEQYF. CDR3 nucleotides: TGCAGCGTTGAAGGGACAGGGGCCAGCTCCTACGAGCAGTACTTC.

This rearrangement joins TRBV5-1 to TRBJ1-4, with 7 bases matching TRBD1. Germline CDR1 reads SGHRS; CDR2 reads YFSETQ. CDR3 length: 19 residues. V lost 4 bases to trimming and J lost 6 bases; unmatched junction nucleotides: 21. The DNA of the CDR3 is TGCGCCAGCAGCGTCGAAGGGGGCGCTCCCCTAACTAGTTATGAAAAACTGTTTTTT. Its protein product is CASSVEGGAPLTSYEKLFF.

The chain recombines TRBV5-4 with TRBJ2-3, with 7 bases matching TRBD2. J lost 4 bases, V lost 4 bases, and 15 bases had no gene match. The germline V gene has CDR1 SGHNT and CDR2 YYREEE (reference sequence). This CDR3 region has 17 residues. Here the CDR3 reads CASSRGRGSGIADTQYF. DNA for the CDR3: TGTGCCAGCAGCCGCGGGCGGGGGAGCGGGATAGCAGATACGCAGTATTTT. The variable domain in full, with the rest retrieved from reference TRBV5-4 and TRBJ2-3, is ETGVTQSPTHLIKTRGQQVTLRCSSQSGHNTVSWYQQALGQGPQFIFQYYREEENGRGNFPPRFSGLQFPNYSSELNVNALELDDSALYLCASSRGRGSGIADTQYFGPGTRLTVL.